These 25 T cell receptor beta chains came from one sample sequenced in a study of OX40 agonist ivuxolimab in advanced cancers. Profiled with immunoSEQ multiplex PCR; TCRdb holds only in-frame clones, not every one. The profile covers 90,000 to 100,000 clones, with approximately 89% appearing a single time and roughly 0.33% taken by the ten largest. Sequencing used CD4+ or CD8+ T cells sorted from blood, obtained in a trial of the OX40 agonist ivuxolimab. Every receptor here comes from an adult with an advanced solid tumor such as melanoma, head and neck, liver or kidney cancer.

The chain recombines TRBV10-3 with TRBJ1-1; 9 nucleotides align to TRBD1. The CDR3 runs to 17 residues. Trimming removed 6 bases from V and 3 bases from J; junction bases left unmatched: 14. Looked up from germline, CDR1 is ENHRY and CDR2 is SYGVKD. In DNA, the CDR3 is TGTGCCATCAGACCCATAACAGGGGGCATATCCTACACTGAAGCTTTCTTT. Its protein is CAIRPITGGISYTEAFF.

This rearrangement joins TRBV9 to TRBJ2-2; D is uncertain. V was pared by 0 bases and J by 6 bases, with 9 bases between. Looked up from germline, CDR1 is SGDLS and CDR2 is YYNGEE. CDR3 size: 14 residues. The CDR3 spells CASSVGRTAGELFF. The CDR3 bases are TGTGCCAGCAGCGTAGGGAGAACTGCCGGGGAGCTGTTTTTT. The full variable domain, rest sourced from reference TRBV9 and TRBJ2-2, is DSGVTQTPKHLITATGQRVTLRCSPRSGDLSVYWYQQSLDQGLQFLIQYYNGEERAKGNILERFSAQQFPDLHSELNLSSLELGDSALYFCASSVGRTAGELFFGEGSRLTVL.

The chain has TRBV6-5 and TRBJ1-1; possible D gene TRBD1, 5 bases. The V end was cut by 2 bases, the J end by 4 bases, with 14 bases between. The CDR3 covers 15 residues. Looked up from germline, CDR1 is MNHEY and CDR2 is SVGAGI. This CDR3 is CASSYRDGVGTEAFF. DNA of the CDR3: TGTGCCAGCAGTTACAGGGACGGAGTGGGCACTGAAGCTTTCTTT.

This chain uses TRBV27 with TRBJ2-1; D call uncertain. The germline V and J ends were trimmed by 3 bases and 3 bases, with 12 bases remaining between them. CDR3 length: 15 residues. Germline assignment: CDR1 MNHEY and CDR2 SMNVEV (reference sequence). The CDR3 bases are TGTGCCAGCAGTTTTCGGCCGAATGGCTACAATGAGCAGTTCTTC. Its protein product is CASSFRPNGYNEQFF.

Many counts were recorded for this clone. The chain carries TRBV14 and TRBJ1-6, with 11 bases lining up with TRBD1. The J segment lost 10 bases and the V segment lost 4 bases, leaving 6 bases of the junction unmatched. The CDR3 runs 15 residues. From germline, CDR1 is SGHDN and CDR2 FVKESK. The CDR3 sequence is CASSPGTGGRSPLHF. CDR3 nucleotide sequence: TGTGCCAGCAGCCCCGGGACAGGGGGTCGCTCACCCCTCCACTTT.

This chain links TRBV30 with TRBJ1-3, with 7 bases matching TRBD1. From germline, CDR1 is GTSNPN and CDR2 SVGIG (reference sequence). The CDR3 has 14 amino acids. The trim removed 3 bases at V and 1 base at J, leaving 3 bases unmatched. CDR3 in amino acids: CAWRKQGSGNTIYF. CDR3 coding DNA: TGTGCCTGGAGAAAACAGGGGTCTGGAAACACCATATATTTT.

The V call is TRBV5-1, the J call TRBJ2-2; D unresolved. Trimming left V 2 bases short and J 3 bases short, with 8 bases between. The V gene's germline CDR1 is SGHRS and CDR2 YFSETQ. The CDR3 totals 14 residues. The CDR3 DNA sequence: TGCGCCAGCAGCTTTGAGCTTGACACCGGGGAGCTGTTTTTT. Translating gives CASSFELDTGELFF.

The chain couples TRBV9 to TRBJ2-5; TRBD2 matches 11 bases. Germline values: CDR1 SGDLS, CDR2 YYNGEE. This CDR3 comprises 18 residues. With 0 bases clipped from V and 5 bases from J, the junction kept 12 bases outside the gene matches. DNA of the CDR3: TGTGCCAGCAGCGTAGGTGGGGGGACTAGCGGAGGCGGGGAGACCCAGTACTTC. It specifies CASSVGGGTSGGGETQYF.

This sequence joins TRBV5-1 and TRBJ2-2, with 8 bases lining up with TRBD1. In germline, CDR1 is SGHRS, CDR2 YFSETQ. The CDR3 is 18 amino acids. V lost 2 bases, J lost 4 bases, and 13 bases stayed unmatched. CDR3 region: CASSFFLQGVGSTGELFF. The CDR3 DNA follows: TGCGCCAGCAGCTTTTTCTTACAGGGGGTTGGTAGCACCGGGGAGCTGTTTTTT.

The CDR3 region is CASSPSGPEGAYGYTF. CDR3 nucleotides: TGCGCCAGCAGCCCGTCAGGCCCCGAAGGGGCCTATGGCTACACCTTC. The V and J genes are TRBV5-1 and TRBJ1-2, with D perhaps TRBD1 (5 bases). The CDR3 totals 16 residues. Germline V gene data show CDR1 as SGHRS and CDR2 as YFSETQ. V gave up 4 bases and J gave up 4 bases, with 20 bases separating them. Full variable domain (rest looked up from reference TRBV5-1 and TRBJ1-2): KAGVTQTPRYLIKTRGQQVTLSCSPISGHRSVSWYQQTPGQGLQFLFEYFSETQRNKGNFPGRFSGRQFSNSRSEMNVSTLELGDSALYLCASSPSGPEGAYGYTFGSGTRLTVV.

V usage is TRBV5-1 and J usage is TRBJ2-5; 7 nucleotides align to TRBD1. J was trimmed by 4 bases and V by 0 bases; bases with no gene match: 6. Per germline, CDR1 SGHRS and CDR2 YFSETQ. CDR3 length: 15 residues. The CDR3 DNA is TGCGCCAGCAGCTTGGTTTCGACAGGGTCAGAGACCCAGTACTTC. It codes for CASSLVSTGSETQYF.

CDR3 sequence reads: CASSDGTGPYEQYF. The CDR3 DNA reads as TGTGCCAGCTCGGATGGGACAGGGCCCTACGAGCAGTACTTC. The rearrangement links TRBV18 to TRBJ2-7; TRBD1 matches 9 bases. Germline CDR1 KGHSH, CDR2 LQKENI. The CDR3 is 14 residues long. V lost 6 bases to trimming and J lost 2 bases; unmatched junction nucleotides: 5.

CDR3 loop: CASSSRHRGSEQYF. The CDR3 DNA sequence: TGTGCCAGCAGCTCGAGGCACCGGGGAAGCGAGCAGTACTTC. This chain connects TRBV7-9 to TRBJ2-7; a possible D gene is TRBD2 (5 bases). The germline V gene has CDR1 SEHNR and CDR2 FQNEAQ (reference sequence). The CDR3 consists of 14 residues. The V and J ends lost 4 bases and 6 bases respectively, with 16 bases between them.

The chain has TRBV4-3 and TRBJ1-3; D gene uncertain. The germline gives CDR1 LGHNA, CDR2 YSLEER. Trimming took 4 bases from V and 0 from J, leaving 16 bases between them. The CDR3 is made up of 17 amino acids. CDR3 sequence (DNA): TGCGCCAGCAGCCTAGGACGGGCGCAAAGCTCTGGAAACACCATATATTTT. Protein product: CASSLGRAQSSGNTIYF.

This clone has more than one count but fewer than ten. The CDR3 DNA is TGTGCCAGTAGTAGCGGGAAGGGGTACGAGCAGTACTTC. It encodes CASSSGKGYEQYF. The rearrangement links TRBV19 to TRBJ2-7, with D perhaps matching TRBD2 (6 bases). Per germline, CDR1 LNHDA and CDR2 SQIVND (reference sequence). The CDR3 is 13 residues long. Trimming removed 4 bases from V and 4 bases from J, with 11 bases in between.

The V gene is TRBV6-5, the J gene TRBJ2-7, with D tentatively TRBD2 (6 bases). In germline, CDR1 is MNHEY, CDR2 SVGAGI. V gave up 2 bases and J gave up 0 bases, with 14 bases separating them. The CDR3 loop spans 16 amino acids. The CDR3 spells CASSYAGPSSSYEQYF. Here the CDR3 DNA reads TGTGCCAGCAGTTACGCGGGACCCTCTAGCTCCTACGAGCAGTACTTC.

This clone came up a few times. V is TRBV9 and J is TRBJ1-5; TRBD1 aligns across 7 bases. CDR1 SGDLS and CDR2 YYNGEE come from the germline V gene. The CDR3 covers 15 residues. V shed 0 bases, J shed 1 base, and the junction held 1 base outside the gene matches. The CDR3 bases are TGTGCCAGCAGCGTAGAGGGGGCCAGCAATCAGCCCCAGCATTTT. This gives the protein CASSVEGASNQPQHF.

The chain recombines TRBV30 with TRBJ2-7; possible D gene TRBD2, 6 bases. The CDR3 covers 11 residues. Germline CDR1 GTSNPN, CDR2 SVGIG (reference sequence). Trimming stripped 4 bases from V and 4 bases from J, with 8 bases between. CDR3 sequence reads: CAWTLAYEQYF. Here the CDR3 DNA reads TGTGCCTGGACGCTAGCGTACGAGCAGTACTTC. The full variable domain, its missing parts supplied by reference TRBV30 and TRBJ2-7, is SQTIHQWPATLVQPVGSPLSLECTVEGTSNPNLYWYRQAAGRGLQLLFYSVGIGQISSEVPQNLSASRPQDRQFILSSKKLLLSDSGFYLCAWTLAYEQYFGPGTRLTVT.

The chain uses TRBV19 and TRBJ1-1; a weak D match, TRBD1 (6 bases). The CDR3 spans 14 residues. The germline CDR1 and CDR2 sequences are LNHDA and SQIVND (reference sequence). V was trimmed by 7 bases and J by 1 base, leaving 13 bases between them. The CDR3 protein is CASTPGHQNTEAFF. The CDR3, as DNA: TGTGCCAGTACCCCGGGACACCAGAACACTGAAGCTTTCTTT.

The V call is TRBV6-6, the J call TRBJ2-7; tentative D call: TRBD1 (5 bases). CDR3 length: 14 amino acids. Germline V lookup: CDR1 MNHNY, CDR2 SVGAGI (reference sequence). Trimming took 2 bases from V and 2 from J, leaving 10 bases between them. CDR3 DNA: TGTGCCAGCAGTTACAAGGGGCAGGCCTACGAGCAGTACTTC. This gives the protein CASSYKGQAYEQYF.

V is TRBV27 and J is TRBJ2-1; D possibly uses TRBD1 or TRBD2 (5 bases each). The ends were cut back, 2 bases at V and 10 bases at J, with 21 bases in the middle. This CDR3 is 16 amino acids long. The germline gives CDR1 MNHEY, CDR2 SMNVEV (reference sequence). CDR3 loop: CASSLRDLAIRREQFF. For the CDR3, the DNA is TGTGCCAGCAGTTTACGGGACCTCGCTATCCGGAGAGAGCAGTTCTTC.

The rearrangement uses TRBV25-1 and TRBJ2-5, with 8 bases fitting TRBD2. Germline V CDR1 and CDR2: MGHDK, SYGVNS. The CDR3 runs to 16 residues. V was clipped by 5 bases and J by 6 bases; unmatched bases: 14. Here the CDR3 reads CASSSLTGRGGKTQYF. The CDR3 DNA reads TGTGCCAGCAGTTCCCTGACGGGGCGCGGGGGGAAGACCCAGTACTTC.

The DNA of the CDR3 is TGTGCCAGCAGTTACTCGGGAGGGACCTACGAGCAGTACTTC. Its translation is CASSYSGGTYEQYF. This sequence joins TRBV6-5 and TRBJ2-7, with TRBD2 identical over 7 bases. Germline CDR1 is MNHEY and CDR2 is SVGAGI. V lost 0 bases, J lost 2 bases, and 1 base stayed unmatched. The CDR3 runs to 14 residues.

As DNA, the CDR3 is TGTGCCAGCAGCTCGTTTGGGGCAGGGGGCTACACCTTC. Encoded protein: CASSSFGAGGYTF. This chain links TRBV7-2 with TRBJ1-2; a weak D match, TRBD1 (5 bases). The germline gives CDR1 SGHTA, CDR2 FQGNSA. Trimming stripped 4 bases from V and 8 bases from J, with 14 bases between. The CDR3 is 13 residues long.

The gene calls are TRBV5-6 and TRBJ2-1, with 9 bases aligning to TRBD2. CDR1 and CDR2 from the germline V gene are SGHDT and YYEEEE. This CDR3 is built from 17 residues. V gave up 0 bases and J gave up 6 bases; unmatched junction bases: 10. CDR3 amino acids: CASSLGPSGASSNEQFF. In DNA form, the CDR3 reads TGTGCCAGCAGCTTGGGACCTAGCGGGGCATCTTCCAATGAGCAGTTCTTC.